This T cell receptor (beta chain) was recorded in a study of T cells in Graves' hyperthyroidism and ophthalmopathy (dated by TCRdb to between 2018 and 2021). With respect to the entire study: To identify TCR V-J signatures that set the groups apart, the researchers used a discovery cohort of about a hundred patients, made up of around 42 with Graves' ophthalmopathy and around 58 with stable Graves' hyperthyroidism. Prospective prediction of ophthalmopathy was tested in an independent validation cohort of 18 to 20 hyperthyroidism patients and 17 patients who later progressed to ophthalmopathy. The roughly 94 discovery patients were randomly divided into training and test sets at a 7:3 ratio. Thyroid tissue and blood T-cell repertoires from six Graves' hyperthyroidism patients were also compared in the study. After blood sampling, hyperthyroidism patients were treated with methimazole at a starting dose of 30 mg daily, and ophthalmopathy patients were treated with high-dose intravenous methylprednisolone. TCR Vbeta CDR3 sequencing of 120 to 150 peripheral blood samples (under 45 ophthalmopathy, about 75 hyperthyroidism and some 17 progressor patients) is reported in the paper. Results and caveats for the whole study, not just this receptor: Most expanded thyroid clonotypes (frequency above 0.001) were also detected in blood, suggesting blood repertoires may reflect thyroid immune responses. During validation, the model predicted progression to ophthalmopathy a median of around six months ahead of onset, with roughly 65% sensitivity and 72.22% specificity. A model built on a 13 V-J signature distinguished ophthalmopathy from stable hyperthyroidism, reaching around 88% sensitivity and approximately 81% specificity in cross-validation and 80%/75% in testing. Sample size was not statistically predetermined, and blinding of investigators to group allocation was not performed.

In regard to this clonotype: There is no known antigen for this receptor. Base quality data are lacking; no much larger clone is found one base away.

Any patient with an uncontrolled infection, another autoimmune disease, pregnancy or lactation was excluded. Diagnoses were established on the basis of clinical symptoms, serum thyroxine and TRAb, thyroid ultrasound, and orbital computed tomography. Trizol reagent was used to extract total RNA, and RNA quality was then checked on an Agilent 2100 Bioanalyzer. The germline V gene provides CDR1 WSHSY and CDR2 SAAADI. The CDR3 sequence holds 19 residues, the cysteine and phenylalanine included. The retained sequence is limited to the CDR3, 57 bases, with the frame set at the first base. The trim is 8 bases for V and 0 bases for J, with a gap of 23 bases between the germline ends. TCR beta CDR3 regions were amplified from RNA transcripts. The first round of RT-PCR for the TCR CDR3 was performed with the HTBI primer set and the Qiagen OneStep RT-PCR kit. Libraries were constructed in a second round of multiplex PCR, after which size selection and purification were carried out. Sequencing of the libraries was done on an Illumina HiSeq2000 using paired-end 100 bp reads. Per the original workflow: SOAPnuke was used to process the raw data, with reads discarded if the reads contained adapters or uncalled bases, had a mean Phred below 15, or lacked an exact constant-primer or identifier match. High-quality paired reads were merged using COPE v1.2.5, and each unique nucleotide sequence was defined as a clonotype. Clonotypes were aligned to IMGT TRBV, TRBD and TRBJ reference segments using MiTCR v1.1. Analysis was restricted to V-J combinations with a frequency above 0.0001, which covered roughly 99% of repertoires. A TCS score was defined as the ratio between F50 (clonal expansion) and ExV (chaos), using BLOSUM62-based TCRdist between CDR3 peptides within each V-J. Welch's t-statistics and random forest reduced several hundred V-J features to 10 to 15, which were used in a naive Bayes classifier (R e1071). The Morisita-Horn index was used to measure how similar the thyroid and blood repertoires were. TCRdb reprocessing: public reads trimmed at Q25 with fastp, clones called with MiXCR, in-frame beta chains kept. Entries are consolidated by CDR3 protein sequence, retaining the most common genes and DNA. TCRdb, rather than the study authors, made the V and J calls. For this sample there are more than 500,000 distinct CDR3 sequences; approximately 49% appear just once. Around 44% of the sample belongs to the ten largest clones.

Material: peripheral blood or thyroid tissue (not recorded which). The chain is made from TRBV10-2 and TRBJ2-6; the D gene is possibly TRBD1, with 6 bases matching. This clonotype was obtained from an adult woman with Graves' disease, either hyperthyroidism or ophthalmopathy (not recorded which). The nucleotide sequence is given as TGCGCCAGCGCTCGGTTGGACAGACTACGATCCTCTGGGGCCAACGTCCTGACTTTC. Protein translation: CASARLDRLRSSGANVLTF.